This TCR beta chain was identified in a study of T-cell memory formation after mild COVID-19. At the level of the study: The TCR clusters were mostly specific to one donor.

The table lists this clonotype with a count of one. The antigen remains unidentified. TCR alpha and TCR beta cDNA libraries carrying sample barcodes and UMIs came from 5'RACE with constant-segment primers. TCRdb fed the 5' RACE reads into MiXCR, producing one record per CDR3 protein. The sample has approximately 46,000 distinct CDR3 sequences; around 10% are singletons. Germline values: CDR1 SQVTM, CDR2 ANQGSEA. The CDR3 contains 14 residues. Germline trimming cut 4 bases from V and 5 bases from J; bases unmatched to any gene: 7. Study-level results: In pre-infection memory, a portion of responding clones appeared, which suggested that cross-reactive memory joined. Contracting CD4+ clones were located mainly in CM and EM, and CD8+ clones in EMRA.

This clonotype was obtained from a man aged 18 to 29 who had mild COVID-19 (a few samples of this study predate the infection). Cell type and time point are not known. Sequencing was done on a sample of PBMCs or a T cell subset sorted from them (not recorded which). The genes are TRBV29-1 and TRBJ2-5; TRBD1 matches 10 bases. The CDR3 nucleotides are TGCAGCGTTGCGGGACAGGGGATGGGGGAGACCCAGTACTTC. Amino acid sequence: CSVAGQGMGETQYF.